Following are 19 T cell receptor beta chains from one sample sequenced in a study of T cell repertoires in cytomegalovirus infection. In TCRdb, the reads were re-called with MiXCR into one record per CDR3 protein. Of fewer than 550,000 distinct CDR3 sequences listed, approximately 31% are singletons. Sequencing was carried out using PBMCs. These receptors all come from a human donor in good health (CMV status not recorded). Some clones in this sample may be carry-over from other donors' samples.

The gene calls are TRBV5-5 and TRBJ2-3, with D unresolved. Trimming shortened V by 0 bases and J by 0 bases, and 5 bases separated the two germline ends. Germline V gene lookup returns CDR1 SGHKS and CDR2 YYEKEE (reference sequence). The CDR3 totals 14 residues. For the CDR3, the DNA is TGTGCCAGCAGCTTGGCCGACAGCACAGATACGCAGTATTTT. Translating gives CASSLADSTDTQYF.

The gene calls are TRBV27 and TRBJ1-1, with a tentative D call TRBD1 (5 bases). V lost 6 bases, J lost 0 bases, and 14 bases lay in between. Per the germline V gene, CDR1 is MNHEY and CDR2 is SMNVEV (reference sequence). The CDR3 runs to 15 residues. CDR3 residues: CASSRNRGMNTEAFF. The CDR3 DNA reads TGTGCCAGCAGCCGAAATCGGGGGATGAACACTGAAGCTTTCTTT.

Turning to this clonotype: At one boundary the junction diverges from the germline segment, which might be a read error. CDR3 coding DNA: TGTGCCAGCCGAAATTCCGGGCTGTCCAGCCCGCCCCCGCATTTT. Its protein product is CASRNSGLSSPPPHF. The rearrangement links TRBV12-3 or TRBV12-4 to TRBJ1-5, with no clear D. The CDR3 totals 15 residues.

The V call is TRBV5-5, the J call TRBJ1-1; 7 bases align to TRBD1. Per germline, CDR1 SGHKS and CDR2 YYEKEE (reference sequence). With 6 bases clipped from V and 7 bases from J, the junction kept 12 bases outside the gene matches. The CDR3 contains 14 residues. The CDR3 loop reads CASTDPGGSSEAFF. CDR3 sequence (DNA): TGTGCCAGCACCGACCCAGGGGGTAGTAGTGAAGCTTTCTTT.

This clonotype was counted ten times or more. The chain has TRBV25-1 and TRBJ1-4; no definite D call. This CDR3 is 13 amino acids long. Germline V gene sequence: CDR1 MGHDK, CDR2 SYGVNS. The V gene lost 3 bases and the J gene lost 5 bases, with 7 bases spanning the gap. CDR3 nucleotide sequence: TGTGCCAGCAGTGATAGGAGAAATGAAAAACTGTTTTTT. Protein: CASSDRRNEKLFF.

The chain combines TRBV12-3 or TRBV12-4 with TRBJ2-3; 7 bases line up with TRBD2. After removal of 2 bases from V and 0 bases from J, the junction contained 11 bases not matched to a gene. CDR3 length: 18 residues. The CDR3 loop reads CASSLRLSASGSTDTQYF. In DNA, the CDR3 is TGTGCCAGCAGTTTACGATTGTCGGCTAGCGGCAGCACAGATACGCAGTATTTT.

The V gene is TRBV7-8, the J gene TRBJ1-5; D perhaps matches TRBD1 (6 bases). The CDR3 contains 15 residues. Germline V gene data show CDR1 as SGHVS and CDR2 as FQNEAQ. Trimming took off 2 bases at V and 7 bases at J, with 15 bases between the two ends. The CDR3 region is CASSLRARGLQPQHF. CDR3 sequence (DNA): TGTGCCAGCAGCTTACGGGCGCGGGGGCTCCAGCCCCAGCATTTT.

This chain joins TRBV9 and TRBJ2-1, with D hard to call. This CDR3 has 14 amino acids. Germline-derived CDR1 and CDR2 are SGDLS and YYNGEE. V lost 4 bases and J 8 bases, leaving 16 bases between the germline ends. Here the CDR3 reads CASSFQALGDEQFF. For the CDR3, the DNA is TGTGCCAGCAGCTTTCAGGCTCTTGGGGATGAGCAGTTCTTC.

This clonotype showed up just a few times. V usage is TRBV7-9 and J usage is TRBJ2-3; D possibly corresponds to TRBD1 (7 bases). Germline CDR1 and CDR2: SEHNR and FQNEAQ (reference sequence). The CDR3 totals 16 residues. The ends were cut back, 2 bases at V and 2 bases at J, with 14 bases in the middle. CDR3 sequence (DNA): TGTGCCAGCAGCTTAACCAGACAGGGACTCACAGATACGCAGTATTTT. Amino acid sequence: CASSLTRQGLTDTQYF.

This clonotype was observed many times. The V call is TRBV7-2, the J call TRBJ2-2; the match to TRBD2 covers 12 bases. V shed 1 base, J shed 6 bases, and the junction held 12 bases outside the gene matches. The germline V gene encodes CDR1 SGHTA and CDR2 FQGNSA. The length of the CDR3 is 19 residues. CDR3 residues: CASSLGASGGVPIAGELFF. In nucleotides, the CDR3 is TGTGCCAGCAGCTTAGGGGCTAGCGGGGGGGTTCCGATTGCCGGGGAGCTGTTTTTT.

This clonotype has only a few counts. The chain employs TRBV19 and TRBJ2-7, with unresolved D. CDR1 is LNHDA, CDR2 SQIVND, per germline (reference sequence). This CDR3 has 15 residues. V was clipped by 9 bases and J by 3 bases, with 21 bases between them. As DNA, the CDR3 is TGTGCCAGCTCTGACCTCCCAAATAAATTCTACGAGCAGTACTTC. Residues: CASSDLPNKFYEQYF.

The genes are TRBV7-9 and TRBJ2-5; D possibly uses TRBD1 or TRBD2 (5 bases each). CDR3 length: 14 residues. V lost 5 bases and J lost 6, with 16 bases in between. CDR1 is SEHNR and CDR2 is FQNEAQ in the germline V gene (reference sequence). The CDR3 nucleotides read TGTGCCAGCAGCCCCGGGACGGCCGGGCAGACCCAGTACTTC. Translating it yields CASSPGTAGQTQYF.

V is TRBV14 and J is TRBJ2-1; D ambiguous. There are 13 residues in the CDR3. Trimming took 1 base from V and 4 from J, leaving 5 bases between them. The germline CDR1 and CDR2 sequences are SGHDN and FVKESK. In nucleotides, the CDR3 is TGTGCCAGCAGCCAAGTGGGATACAATGAGCAGTTCTTC. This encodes CASSQVGYNEQFF.

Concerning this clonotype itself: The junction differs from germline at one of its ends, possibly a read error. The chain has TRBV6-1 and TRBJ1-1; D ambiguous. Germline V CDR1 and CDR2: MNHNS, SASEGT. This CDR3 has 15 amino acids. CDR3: CAISDPPAVRTEAFF. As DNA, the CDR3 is TGTGCCATCAGTGATCCGCCCGCCGTGAGGACTGAAGCTTTCTTT.

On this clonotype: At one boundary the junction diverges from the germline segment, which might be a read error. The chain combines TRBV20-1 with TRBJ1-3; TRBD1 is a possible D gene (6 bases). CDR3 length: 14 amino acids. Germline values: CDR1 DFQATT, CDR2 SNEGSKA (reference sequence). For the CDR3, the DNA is TGCAGTGCTAGAGTCAGGGGATCTGGAAACACCATATACTTT. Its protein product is CSARVRGSGNTIYF.

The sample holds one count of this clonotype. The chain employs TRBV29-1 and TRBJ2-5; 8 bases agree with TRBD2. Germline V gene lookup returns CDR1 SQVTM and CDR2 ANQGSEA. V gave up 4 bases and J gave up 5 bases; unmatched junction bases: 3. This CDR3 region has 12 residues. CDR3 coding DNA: TGCAGCGTTGCAGCGGGAGACGAGACCCAGTACTTC. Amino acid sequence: CSVAAGDETQYF.

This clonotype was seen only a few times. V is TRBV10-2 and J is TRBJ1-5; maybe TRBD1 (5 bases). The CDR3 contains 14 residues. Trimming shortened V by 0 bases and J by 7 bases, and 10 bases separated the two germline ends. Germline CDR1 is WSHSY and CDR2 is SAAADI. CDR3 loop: CASSESGVWQPQHF. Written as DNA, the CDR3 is TGCGCCAGCAGTGAGTCGGGGGTGTGGCAGCCCCAGCATTTT.

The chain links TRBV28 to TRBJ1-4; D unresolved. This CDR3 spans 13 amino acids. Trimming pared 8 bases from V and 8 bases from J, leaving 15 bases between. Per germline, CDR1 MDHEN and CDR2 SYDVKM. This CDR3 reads CASSGRGEEKLFF. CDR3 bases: TGTGCCAGCTCCGGCCGTGGCGAAGAAAAACTGTTTTTT.

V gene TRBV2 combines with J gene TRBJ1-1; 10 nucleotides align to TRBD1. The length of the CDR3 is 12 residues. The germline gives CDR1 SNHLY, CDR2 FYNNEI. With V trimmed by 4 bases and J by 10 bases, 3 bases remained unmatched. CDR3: CASSAWDRGAFF. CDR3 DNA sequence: TGTGCCAGCAGTGCCTGGGACAGGGGAGCTTTCTTT.